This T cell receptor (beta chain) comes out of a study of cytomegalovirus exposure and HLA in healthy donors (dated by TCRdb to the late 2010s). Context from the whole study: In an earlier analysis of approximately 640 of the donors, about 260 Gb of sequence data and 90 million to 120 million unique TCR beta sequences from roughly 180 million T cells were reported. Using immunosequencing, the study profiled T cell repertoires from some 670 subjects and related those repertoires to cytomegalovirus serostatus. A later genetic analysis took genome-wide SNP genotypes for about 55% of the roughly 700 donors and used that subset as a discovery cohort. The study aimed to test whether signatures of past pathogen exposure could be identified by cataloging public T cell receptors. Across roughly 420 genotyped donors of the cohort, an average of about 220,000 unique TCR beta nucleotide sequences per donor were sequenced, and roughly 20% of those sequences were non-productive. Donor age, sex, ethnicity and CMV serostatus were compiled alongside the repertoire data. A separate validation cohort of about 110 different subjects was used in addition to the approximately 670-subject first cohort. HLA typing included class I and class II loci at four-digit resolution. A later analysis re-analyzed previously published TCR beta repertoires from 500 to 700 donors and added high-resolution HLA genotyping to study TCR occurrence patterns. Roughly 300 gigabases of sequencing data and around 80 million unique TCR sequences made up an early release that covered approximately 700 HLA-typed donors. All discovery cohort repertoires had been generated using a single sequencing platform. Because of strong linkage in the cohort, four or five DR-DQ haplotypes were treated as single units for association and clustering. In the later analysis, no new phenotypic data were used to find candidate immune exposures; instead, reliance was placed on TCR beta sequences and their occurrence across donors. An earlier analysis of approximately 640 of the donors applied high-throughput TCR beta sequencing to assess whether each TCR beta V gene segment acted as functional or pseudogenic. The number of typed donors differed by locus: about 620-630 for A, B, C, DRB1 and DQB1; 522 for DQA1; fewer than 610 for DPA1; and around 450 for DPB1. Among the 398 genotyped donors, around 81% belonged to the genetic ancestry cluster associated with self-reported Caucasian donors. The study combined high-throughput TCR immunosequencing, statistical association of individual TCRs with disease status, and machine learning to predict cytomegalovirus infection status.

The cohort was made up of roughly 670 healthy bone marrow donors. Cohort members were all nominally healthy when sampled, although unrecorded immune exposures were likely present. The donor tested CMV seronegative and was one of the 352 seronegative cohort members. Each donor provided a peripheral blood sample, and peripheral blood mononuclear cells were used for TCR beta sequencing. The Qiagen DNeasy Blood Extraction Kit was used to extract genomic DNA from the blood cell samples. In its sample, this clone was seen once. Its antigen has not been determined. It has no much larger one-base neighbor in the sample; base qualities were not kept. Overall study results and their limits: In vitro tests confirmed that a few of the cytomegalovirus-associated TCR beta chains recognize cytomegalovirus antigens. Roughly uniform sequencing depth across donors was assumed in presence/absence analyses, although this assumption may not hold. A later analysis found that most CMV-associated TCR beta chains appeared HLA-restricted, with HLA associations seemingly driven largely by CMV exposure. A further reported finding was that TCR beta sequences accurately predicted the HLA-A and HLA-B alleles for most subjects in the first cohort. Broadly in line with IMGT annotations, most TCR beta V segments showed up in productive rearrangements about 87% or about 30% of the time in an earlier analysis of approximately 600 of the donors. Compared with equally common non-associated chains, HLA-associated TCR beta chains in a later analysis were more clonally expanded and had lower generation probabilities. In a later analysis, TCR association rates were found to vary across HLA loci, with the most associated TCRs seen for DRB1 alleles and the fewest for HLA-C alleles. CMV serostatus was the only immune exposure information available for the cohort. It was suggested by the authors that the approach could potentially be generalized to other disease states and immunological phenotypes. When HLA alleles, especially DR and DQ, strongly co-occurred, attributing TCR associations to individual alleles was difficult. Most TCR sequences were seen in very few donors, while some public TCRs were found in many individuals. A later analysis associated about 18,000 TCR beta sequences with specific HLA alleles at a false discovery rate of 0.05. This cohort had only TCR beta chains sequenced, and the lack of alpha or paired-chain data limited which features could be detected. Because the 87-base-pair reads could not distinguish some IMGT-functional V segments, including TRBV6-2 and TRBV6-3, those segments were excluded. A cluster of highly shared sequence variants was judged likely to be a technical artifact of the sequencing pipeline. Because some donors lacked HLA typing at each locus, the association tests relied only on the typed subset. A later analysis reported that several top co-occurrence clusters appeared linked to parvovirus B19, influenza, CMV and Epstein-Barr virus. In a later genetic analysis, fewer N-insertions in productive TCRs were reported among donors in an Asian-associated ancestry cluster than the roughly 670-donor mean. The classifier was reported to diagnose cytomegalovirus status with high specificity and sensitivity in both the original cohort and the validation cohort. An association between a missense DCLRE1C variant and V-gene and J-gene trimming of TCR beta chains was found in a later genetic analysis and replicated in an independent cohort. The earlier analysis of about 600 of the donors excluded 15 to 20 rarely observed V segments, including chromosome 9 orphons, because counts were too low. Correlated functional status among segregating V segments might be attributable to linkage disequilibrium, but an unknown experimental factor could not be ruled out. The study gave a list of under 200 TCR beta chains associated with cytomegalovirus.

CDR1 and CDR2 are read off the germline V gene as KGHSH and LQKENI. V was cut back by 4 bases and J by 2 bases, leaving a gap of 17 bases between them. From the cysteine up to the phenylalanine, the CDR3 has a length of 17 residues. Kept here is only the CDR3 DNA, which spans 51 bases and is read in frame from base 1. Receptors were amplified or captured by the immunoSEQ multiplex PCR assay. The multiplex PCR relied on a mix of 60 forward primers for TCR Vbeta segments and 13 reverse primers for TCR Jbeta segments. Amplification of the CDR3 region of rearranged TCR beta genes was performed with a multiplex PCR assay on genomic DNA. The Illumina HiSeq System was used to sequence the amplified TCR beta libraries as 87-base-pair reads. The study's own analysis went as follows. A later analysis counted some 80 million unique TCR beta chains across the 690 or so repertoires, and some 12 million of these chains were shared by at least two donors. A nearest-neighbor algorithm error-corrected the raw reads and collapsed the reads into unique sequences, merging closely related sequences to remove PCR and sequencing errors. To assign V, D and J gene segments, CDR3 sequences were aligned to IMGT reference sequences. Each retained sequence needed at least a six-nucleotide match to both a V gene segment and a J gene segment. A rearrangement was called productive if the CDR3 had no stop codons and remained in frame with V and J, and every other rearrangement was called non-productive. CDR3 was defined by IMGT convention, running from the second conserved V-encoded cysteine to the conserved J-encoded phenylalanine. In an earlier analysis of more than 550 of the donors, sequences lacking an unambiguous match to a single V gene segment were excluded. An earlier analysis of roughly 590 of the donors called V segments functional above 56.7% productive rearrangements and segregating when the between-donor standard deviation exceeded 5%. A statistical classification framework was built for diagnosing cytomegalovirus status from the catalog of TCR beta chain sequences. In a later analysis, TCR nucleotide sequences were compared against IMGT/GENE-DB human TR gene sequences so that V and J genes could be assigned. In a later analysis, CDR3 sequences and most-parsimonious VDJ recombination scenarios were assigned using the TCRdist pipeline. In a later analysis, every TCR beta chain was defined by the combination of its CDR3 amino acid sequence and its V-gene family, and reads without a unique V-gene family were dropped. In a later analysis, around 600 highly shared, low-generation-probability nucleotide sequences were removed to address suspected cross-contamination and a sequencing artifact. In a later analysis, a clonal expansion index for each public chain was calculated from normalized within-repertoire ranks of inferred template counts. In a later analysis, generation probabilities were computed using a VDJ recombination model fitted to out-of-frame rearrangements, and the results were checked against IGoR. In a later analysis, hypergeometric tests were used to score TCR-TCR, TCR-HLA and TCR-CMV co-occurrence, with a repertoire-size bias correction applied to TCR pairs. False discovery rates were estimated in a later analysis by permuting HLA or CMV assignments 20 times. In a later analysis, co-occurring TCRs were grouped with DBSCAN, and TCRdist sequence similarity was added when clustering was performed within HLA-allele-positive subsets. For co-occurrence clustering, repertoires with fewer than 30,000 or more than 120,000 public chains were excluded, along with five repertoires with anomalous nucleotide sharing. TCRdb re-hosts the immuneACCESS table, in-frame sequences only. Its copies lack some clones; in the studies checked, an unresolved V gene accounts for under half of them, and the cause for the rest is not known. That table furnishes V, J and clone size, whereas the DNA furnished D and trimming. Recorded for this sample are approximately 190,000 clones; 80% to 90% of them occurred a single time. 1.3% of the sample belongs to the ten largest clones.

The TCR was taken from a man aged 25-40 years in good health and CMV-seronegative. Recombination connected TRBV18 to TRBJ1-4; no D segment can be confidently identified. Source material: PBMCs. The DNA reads TGTGCCAGCTCACTCCGGACGGGAGGCGCGACTAATGAAAAACTGTTTTTT. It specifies CASSLRTGGATNEKLFF. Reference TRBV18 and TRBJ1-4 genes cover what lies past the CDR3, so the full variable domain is NAGVMQNPRHLVRRRGQEARLRCSPMKGHSHVYWYRQLPEEGLKFMVYLQKENIIDESGMPKERFSAEFPKEGPSILRIQQVVRGDSAAYFCASSLRTGGATNEKLFFGSGTQLSVL.